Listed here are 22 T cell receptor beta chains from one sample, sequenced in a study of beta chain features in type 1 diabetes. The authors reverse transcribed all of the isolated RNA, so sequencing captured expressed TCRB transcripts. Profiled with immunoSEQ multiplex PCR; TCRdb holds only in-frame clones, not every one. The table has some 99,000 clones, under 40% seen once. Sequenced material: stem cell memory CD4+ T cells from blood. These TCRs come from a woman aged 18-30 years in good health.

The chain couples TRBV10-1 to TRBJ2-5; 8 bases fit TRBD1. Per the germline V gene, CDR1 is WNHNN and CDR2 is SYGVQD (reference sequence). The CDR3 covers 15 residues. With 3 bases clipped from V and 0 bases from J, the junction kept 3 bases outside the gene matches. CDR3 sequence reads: CASSETGGNQETQYF. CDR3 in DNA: TGCGCCAGCAGTGAAACAGGGGGTAACCAAGAGACCCAGTACTTC.

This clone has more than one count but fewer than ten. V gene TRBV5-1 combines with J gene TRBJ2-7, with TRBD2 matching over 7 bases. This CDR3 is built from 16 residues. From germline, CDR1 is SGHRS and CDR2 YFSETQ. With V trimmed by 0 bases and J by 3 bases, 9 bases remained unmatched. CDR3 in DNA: TGCGCCAGCAGCTTGGGCGGGAGCCCTCTTGGCTACGAGCAGTACTTC. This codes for CASSLGGSPLGYEQYF.

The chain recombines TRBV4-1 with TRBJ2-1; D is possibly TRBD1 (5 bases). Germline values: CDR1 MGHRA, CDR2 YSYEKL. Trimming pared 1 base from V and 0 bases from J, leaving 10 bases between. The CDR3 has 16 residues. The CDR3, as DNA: TGCGCCAGCAGCCAAGGTTATGGGGCCTCCTACAATGAGCAGTTCTTC. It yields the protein CASSQGYGASYNEQFF.

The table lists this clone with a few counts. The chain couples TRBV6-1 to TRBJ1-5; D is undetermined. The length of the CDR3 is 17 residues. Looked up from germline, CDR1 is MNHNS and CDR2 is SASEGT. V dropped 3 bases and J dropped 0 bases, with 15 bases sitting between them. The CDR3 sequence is CASSDWTDLYSNQPQHF. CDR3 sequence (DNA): TGTGCCAGCAGTGACTGGACGGACTTATATAGCAATCAGCCCCAGCATTTT.

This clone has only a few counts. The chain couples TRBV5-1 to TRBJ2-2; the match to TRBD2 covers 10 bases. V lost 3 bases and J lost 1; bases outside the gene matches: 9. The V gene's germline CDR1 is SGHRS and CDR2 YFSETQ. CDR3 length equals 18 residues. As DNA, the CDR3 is TGCGCCAGCAGCTGGGGACTAGCGCCGGGAAAGAACACCGGGGAGCTGTTTTTT. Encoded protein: CASSWGLAPGKNTGELFF.

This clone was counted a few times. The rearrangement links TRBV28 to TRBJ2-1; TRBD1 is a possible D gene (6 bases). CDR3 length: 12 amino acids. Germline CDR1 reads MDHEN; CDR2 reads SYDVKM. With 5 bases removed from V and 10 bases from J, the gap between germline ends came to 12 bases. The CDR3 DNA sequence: TGTGCCAGCAGTCTCCGGACAGTAGAGCAGTTCTTC. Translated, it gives CASSLRTVEQFF.

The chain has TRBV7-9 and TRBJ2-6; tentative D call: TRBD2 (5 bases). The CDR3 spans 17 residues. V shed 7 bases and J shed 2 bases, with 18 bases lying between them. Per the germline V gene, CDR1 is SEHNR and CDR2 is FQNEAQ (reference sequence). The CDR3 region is CASTLWESGTGANVLTF. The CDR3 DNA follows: TGTGCCAGCACCCTATGGGAATCGGGGACTGGGGCCAACGTCCTGACTTTC.

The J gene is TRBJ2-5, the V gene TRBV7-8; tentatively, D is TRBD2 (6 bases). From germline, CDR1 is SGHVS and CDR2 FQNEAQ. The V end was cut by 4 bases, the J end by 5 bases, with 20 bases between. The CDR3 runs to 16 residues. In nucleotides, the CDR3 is TGTGCCAGCAGCTCCCGGTTGCCTGGCGGGGTGGAGACCCAGTACTTC. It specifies CASSSRLPGGVETQYF.

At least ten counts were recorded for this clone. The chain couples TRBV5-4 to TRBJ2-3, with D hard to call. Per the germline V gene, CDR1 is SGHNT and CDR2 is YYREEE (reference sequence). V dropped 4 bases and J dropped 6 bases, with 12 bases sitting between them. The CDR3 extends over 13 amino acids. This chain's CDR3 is CASSPRPGDTQYF. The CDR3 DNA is TGTGCCAGCAGCCCAAGACCCGGGGATACGCAGTATTTT.

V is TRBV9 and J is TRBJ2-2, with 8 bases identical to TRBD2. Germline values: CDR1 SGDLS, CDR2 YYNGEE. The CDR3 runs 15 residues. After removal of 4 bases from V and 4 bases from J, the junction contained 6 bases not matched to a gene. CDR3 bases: TGTGCCAGCAGCCTAACGGGGACTAGCACCGGGGAGCTGTTTTTT. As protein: CASSLTGTSTGELFF.

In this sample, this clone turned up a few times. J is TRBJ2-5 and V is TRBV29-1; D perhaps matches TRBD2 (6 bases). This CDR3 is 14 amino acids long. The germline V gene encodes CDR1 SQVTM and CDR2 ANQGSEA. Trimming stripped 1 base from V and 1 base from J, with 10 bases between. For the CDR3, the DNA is TGCAGCGTTGAAGCGCGGGGCGGCCAAGAGACCCAGTACTTC. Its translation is CSVEARGGQETQYF. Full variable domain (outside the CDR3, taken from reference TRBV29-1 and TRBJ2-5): SAVISQKPSRDICQRGTSLTIQCQVDSQVTMMFWYRQQPGQSLTLIATANQGSEATYESGFVIDKFPISRPNLTFSTLTVSNMSPEDSSIYLCSVEARGGQETQYFGPGTRLLVL.

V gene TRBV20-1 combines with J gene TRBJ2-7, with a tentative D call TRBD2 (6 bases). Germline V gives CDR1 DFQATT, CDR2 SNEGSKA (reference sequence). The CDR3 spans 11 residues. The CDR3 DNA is TGCGGCGGGATCCGGTCCTACGAGCAGTACTTC. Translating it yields CGGIRSYEQYF.

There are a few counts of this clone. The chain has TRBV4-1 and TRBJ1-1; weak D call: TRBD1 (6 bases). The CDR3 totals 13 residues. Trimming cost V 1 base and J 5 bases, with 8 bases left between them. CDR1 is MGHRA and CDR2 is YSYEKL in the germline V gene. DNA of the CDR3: TGCGCCAGCAGCCAAGTTGACAGGACTGAAGCTTTCTTT. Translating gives CASSQVDRTEAFF.

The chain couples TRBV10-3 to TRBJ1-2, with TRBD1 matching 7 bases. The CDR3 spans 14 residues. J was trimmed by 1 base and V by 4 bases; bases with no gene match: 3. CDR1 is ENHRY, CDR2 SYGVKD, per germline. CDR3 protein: CAISGTGRNYGYTF. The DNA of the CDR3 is TGTGCCATCAGTGGGACAGGCCGTAACTATGGCTACACCTTC.

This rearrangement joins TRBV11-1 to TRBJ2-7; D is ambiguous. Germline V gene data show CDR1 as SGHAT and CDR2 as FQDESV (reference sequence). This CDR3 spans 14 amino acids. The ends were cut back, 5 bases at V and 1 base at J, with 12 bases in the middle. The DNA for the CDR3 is TGTGCCAGCAGCCCCCCCGCGGCTTCCTACGAGCAGTACTTC. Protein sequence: CASSPPAASYEQYF.

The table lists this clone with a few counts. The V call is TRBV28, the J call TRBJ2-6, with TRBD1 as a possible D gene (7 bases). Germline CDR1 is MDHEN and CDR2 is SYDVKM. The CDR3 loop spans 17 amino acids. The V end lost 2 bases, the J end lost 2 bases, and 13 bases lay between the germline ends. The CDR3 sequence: CASSLIAGGTGANVLTF. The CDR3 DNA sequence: TGTGCCAGCAGTTTAATAGCAGGGGGGACTGGGGCCAACGTCCTGACTTTC.

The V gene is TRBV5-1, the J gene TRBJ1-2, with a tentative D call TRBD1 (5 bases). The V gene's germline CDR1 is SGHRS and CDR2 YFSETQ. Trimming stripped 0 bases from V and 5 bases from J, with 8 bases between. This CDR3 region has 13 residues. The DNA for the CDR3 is TGCGCCAGCAGCTTGGGACAGCTTTATGGCTACACCTTC. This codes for CASSLGQLYGYTF.

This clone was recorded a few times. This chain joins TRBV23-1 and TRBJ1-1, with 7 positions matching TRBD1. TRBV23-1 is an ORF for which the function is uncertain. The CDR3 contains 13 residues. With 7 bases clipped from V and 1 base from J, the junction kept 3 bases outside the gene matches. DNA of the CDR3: TGCGCCAGCACCAGGGACAGGAACACTGAAGCTTTCTTT. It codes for CASTRDRNTEAFF.

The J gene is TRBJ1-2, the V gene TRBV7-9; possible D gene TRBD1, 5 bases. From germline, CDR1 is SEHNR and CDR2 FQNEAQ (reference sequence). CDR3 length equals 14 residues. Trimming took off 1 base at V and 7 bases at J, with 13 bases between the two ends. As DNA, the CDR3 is TGTGCCAGCAGCTTAGAAACGGGGGGATCTGGCTACACCTTC. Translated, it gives CASSLETGGSGYTF.

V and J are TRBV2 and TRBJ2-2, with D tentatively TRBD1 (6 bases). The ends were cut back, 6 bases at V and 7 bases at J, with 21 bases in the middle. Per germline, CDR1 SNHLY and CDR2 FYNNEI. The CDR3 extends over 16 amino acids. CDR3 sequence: CASSPYRVRVFGELFF. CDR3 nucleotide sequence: TGTGCCAGCAGCCCTTACAGGGTCAGGGTATTCGGGGAGCTGTTTTTT.

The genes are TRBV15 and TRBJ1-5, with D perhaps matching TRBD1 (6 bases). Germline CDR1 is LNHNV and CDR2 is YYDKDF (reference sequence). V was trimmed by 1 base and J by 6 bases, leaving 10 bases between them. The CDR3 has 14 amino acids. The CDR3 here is CATSRGGRGQPQHF. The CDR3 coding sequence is TGTGCCACCAGCAGAGGGGGGCGAGGTCAGCCCCAGCATTTT.

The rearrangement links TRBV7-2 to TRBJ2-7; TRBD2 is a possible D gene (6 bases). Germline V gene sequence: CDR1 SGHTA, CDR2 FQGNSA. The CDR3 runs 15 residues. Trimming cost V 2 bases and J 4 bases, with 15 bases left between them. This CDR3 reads CASSLSAGRLYEQYF. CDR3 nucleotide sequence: TGTGCCAGCAGCTTATCCGCGGGACGGTTATACGAGCAGTACTTC.